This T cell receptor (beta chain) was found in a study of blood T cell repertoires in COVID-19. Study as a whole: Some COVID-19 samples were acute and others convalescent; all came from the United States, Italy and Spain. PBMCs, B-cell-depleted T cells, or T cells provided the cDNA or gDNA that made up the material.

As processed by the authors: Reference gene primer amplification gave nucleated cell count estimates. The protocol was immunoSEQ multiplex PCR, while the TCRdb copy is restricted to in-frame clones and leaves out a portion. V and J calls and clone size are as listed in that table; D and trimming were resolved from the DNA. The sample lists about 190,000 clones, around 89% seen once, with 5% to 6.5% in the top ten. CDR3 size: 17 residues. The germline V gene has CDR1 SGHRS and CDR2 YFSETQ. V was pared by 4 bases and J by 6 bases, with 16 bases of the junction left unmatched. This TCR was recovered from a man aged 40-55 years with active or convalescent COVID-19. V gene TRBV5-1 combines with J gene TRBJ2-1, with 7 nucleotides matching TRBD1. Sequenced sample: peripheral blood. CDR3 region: CASSETRKGSGGNEQFF. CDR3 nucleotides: TGCGCCAGCAGCGAGACTCGGAAAGGCTCAGGGGGCAATGAGCAGTTCTTC.